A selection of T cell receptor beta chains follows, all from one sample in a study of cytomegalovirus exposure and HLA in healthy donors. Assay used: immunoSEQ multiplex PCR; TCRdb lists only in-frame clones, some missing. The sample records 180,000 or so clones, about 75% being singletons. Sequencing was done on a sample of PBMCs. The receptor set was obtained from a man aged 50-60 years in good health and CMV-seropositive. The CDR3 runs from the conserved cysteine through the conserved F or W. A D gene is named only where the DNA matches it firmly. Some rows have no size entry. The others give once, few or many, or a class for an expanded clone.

TGTGCCAGTTCAGGGGGCGCGTGGACCGGGGAGCTGTTTTTT,CASSGGAWTGELFF,TRBD1,TRBJ2-2,TRBV28,few
TGTGCCAGCAGTGCGGATCGAGGGGGCAACTCACCCCTCCACTTT,CASSADRGGNSPLHF,TRBD1,TRBJ1-6,TRBV2,NA
TGTGCCAGCAGGTCGGGGGGCGCTTATGGCTACACCTTC,CASRSGGAYGYTF,NA,TRBJ1-2,TRBV6-1,NA
TGTGCCAGCAGCCTTTCAAAAGTTGAGGCCTTCTATGGCTACACCTTC,CASSLSKVEAFYGYTF,NA,TRBJ1-2,TRBV4-2,NA
TGTGCCAGTAGCAGGACACAACAAGAGACCCAGTACTTC,CASSRTQQETQYF,NA,TRBJ2-5,TRBV19,NA
TGTGCCAGCAGAGAACAGGGGGTGTCCTCCTACGAGCAGTACTTC,CASREQGVSSYEQYF,TRBD1,TRBJ2-7,TRBV2,NA
TGTGCCAGCGTACTAAGCGGGACACCTAAGAGTGAGCAGTTCTTC,CASVLSGTPKSEQFF,NA,TRBJ2-1,TRBV5-6,NA
TGTGCCAGCAGTGGGGGACTAGGGGTTGCGGGTGAGCAGTTCTTC,CASSGGLGVAGEQFF,TRBD2,TRBJ2-1,TRBV6-1,NA
TGTGCCAGCTCACCCGGACAGGGGGAATACAATGAGCAGTTCTTC,CASSPGQGEYNEQFF,TRBD1,TRBJ2-1,TRBV18,NA
TGTGCCAGCAGCCGCTCTACCTTGCATACGCAGTATTTT,CASSRSTLHTQYF,NA,TRBJ2-3,TRBV7-9,NA
TGTGCCAGTAGTCTGGGACAGGGTATCAACACCGGGGAGCTGTTTTTT,CASSLGQGINTGELFF,TRBD1,TRBJ2-2,TRBV19,NA
TGCGCCAGCAGCTCCCGGACAGGCAACACCGGGGAGCTGTTTTTT,CASSSRTGNTGELFF,TRBD1,TRBJ2-2,TRBV5-1,NA
TGTGCCAGCAGACCACTAGCGGGGACTAGCAATGAGCAGTTCTTC,CASRPLAGTSNEQFF,TRBD2,TRBJ2-1,TRBV2,NA
TGTGCCAGCAGCAAGGGACAGGGATTGTTTTCGCAGTATTTT,CASSKGQGLFSQYF,TRBD1,TRBJ2-3,TRBV11-1,NA
TGTGCCAGCAGTTTCTTGTGGACAGGGCGTGGCGATGGCCACACCTTC,CASSFLWTGRGDGHTF,TRBD1,TRBJ1-2,TRBV27,NA
TGTGCCAGCAGTGAAGCGGTCTGGGTCGGGAGCCAGCCCCAGCATTTT,CASSEAVWVGSQPQHF,NA,TRBJ1-5,TRBV6-1,NA
TGTGCCAGCAGCTTAAGGTGGCTAGCGGGGGGGTCGGAGACCCAGTACTTC,CASSLRWLAGGSETQYF,TRBD2,TRBJ2-5,TRBV7-8,NA
TGTGCCAGCAGCTACCGGACTAGCGGGGGAGGAGAGCAGTTCTTC,CASSYRTSGGGEQFF,TRBD2,TRBJ2-1,TRBV7-9,NA
TGCAGCGCCCAACGGAGCACAGATACGCAGTATTTT,CSAQRSTDTQYF,NA,TRBJ2-3,TRBV29-1,NA
TGTGCCAGCAGTTCCCCCCGGGACAGGGATTCACCCCTCCACTTT,CASSSPRDRDSPLHF,TRBD1,TRBJ1-6,TRBV28,NA
TGTGCCAGCAGTTTTCGACAGGATAATTCACCCCTCCACTTT,CASSFRQDNSPLHF,NA,TRBJ1-6,TRBV6-6,NA
TGTGCCAGCAGCCCCAGGGGACAGGGGAATTCACCCCTCCACTTT,CASSPRGQGNSPLHF,TRBD1,TRBJ1-6,TRBV6-1,NA
TGCGCCAGCAGCCAAGATCGAGGGGGCGTCACCGGGGAGCTGTTTTTT,CASSQDRGGVTGELFF,TRBD1,TRBJ2-2,TRBV4-1,NA
TGTGCCAGCAGCCAAGAAACAGGGGACGAGCAGTACTTC,CASSQETGDEQYF,TRBD1,TRBJ2-7,TRBV5-6,NA
TGTGCCAGCAGTTACGGGGACAGCAGAAACACTGAAGCTTTCTTT,CASSYGDSRNTEAFF,TRBD1,TRBJ1-1,TRBV28,few
TGTGCCAGCAGCCAAGAGGCCCTCTCTGGAAACACCATATATTTT,CASSQEALSGNTIYF,NA,TRBJ1-3,TRBV6-5,NA
TGTGCCAGCAGCACTGGAGGGCCAGCTTTCTTT,CASSTGGPAFF,NA,TRBJ1-1,TRBV6-5,NA
TGTGCCAGCACCATAAACTCCCATAACTATGGCTACACCTTC,CASTINSHNYGYTF,NA,TRBJ1-2,TRBV11-3,NA
TGTGCCAGCAGTGAAGCGCTTCAGCGCGCTGAAGCTTTCTTT,CASSEALQRAEAFF,NA,TRBJ1-1,TRBV6-1,NA
TGTGCCAGCAGCTCCCACCAGGGGGTTTCACCCCTCCACTTT,CASSSHQGVSPLHF,TRBD1,TRBJ1-6,TRBV7-2,NA
TGTGCCAGCAGCCAGACGACAGGGGAACCTGGAAACACCATATATTTT,CASSQTTGEPGNTIYF,TRBD1,TRBJ1-3,TRBV5-4,NA
TGTGCCAGCAGTTTTTCGGGAGGGGTTGAAAAACTGTTTTTT,CASSFSGGVEKLFF,NA,TRBJ1-4,TRBV28,few
TGTGCCAGCAGCCGCGGGAGGGGGAGGGATTCACCCCTCCACTTT,CASSRGRGRDSPLHF,NA,TRBJ1-6,TRBV2,NA
TGTGCCAGCAGCTTAGGCAGGGTGTACGAGCAGTACTTC,CASSLGRVYEQYF,NA,TRBJ2-7,TRBV7-2,NA
TGTGCCAGCAGTGAAGTAAGGGGGACAGGGGGCCGCACCGGGGAGCTGTTTTTT,CASSEVRGTGGRTGELFF,TRBD1,TRBJ2-2,TRBV6-1,NA
TGTGCCAGTAGTATTTCGGGGAATCAGCCCCAGCATTTT,CASSISGNQPQHF,NA,TRBJ1-5,TRBV19,few
TGTGCCAGCAGTTTGGGACAAATCGCTGAAGCTTTCTTT,CASSLGQIAEAFF,NA,TRBJ1-1,TRBV6-1,NA
TGCGCCAGCAGCTTGGCCTGGGGGCGAAGCACCGGGGAGCTGTTTTTT,CASSLAWGRSTGELFF,NA,TRBJ2-2,TRBV5-1,NA
TGTGCCAGCAGCGTCGCCATCTTGAACATGAACACTGAAGCTTTCTTT,CASSVAILNMNTEAFF,NA,TRBJ1-1,TRBV9,NA
TGTGCCGTGGGAGGGACAGGGGCTGCACCCATGAACACTGAAGCTTTCTTT,CAVGGTGAAPMNTEAFF,TRBD1,TRBJ1-1,TRBV7-9,NA
TGTGCCAGCAGCTTAGTCGGGAACAATCAGCCCCAGCATTTT,CASSLVGNNQPQHF,NA,TRBJ1-5,TRBV7-2,once
TGTGCCAGCAGCTTGAGTTTAAGCACAGATACGCAGTATTTT,CASSLSLSTDTQYF,NA,TRBJ2-3,TRBV7-9,NA
TGTGCCAGCAGCTTGGTACTACTAGCGGGGGAGACAGATACGCAGTATTTT,CASSLVLLAGETDTQYF,TRBD2,TRBJ2-3,TRBV5-6,NA
TGTGCCTGGAGTGTTGAAGCGGGGGGGTCTTCCGAGCAGTACTTC,CAWSVEAGGSSEQYF,TRBD2,TRBJ2-7,TRBV30,NA
TGTGCCAGCAGCTTGGCCCCGGGACAGGGACCAGATACGCAGTATTTT,CASSLAPGQGPDTQYF,TRBD1,TRBJ2-3,TRBV5-8,NA
TGTGCCAGCACCAATCCCCCGGCCGGGGAGCTGTTTTTT,CASTNPPAGELFF,NA,TRBJ2-2,TRBV6-6,NA
TGTGCCAGCAGCCCCGGTTTTGGAGGGGCTGAAGCTTTCTTT,CASSPGFGGAEAFF,NA,TRBJ1-1,TRBV7-2,NA
TGTGCCAGCCGCGACAGGGGCGACACCGGGGAGCTGTTTTTT,CASRDRGDTGELFF,TRBD1,TRBJ2-2,TRBV19,NA
TGTGCCAGCAGTCCCCATGACAGGGCGAACACTGAAGCTTTCTTT,CASSPHDRANTEAFF,TRBD1,TRBJ1-1,TRBV28,NA
TGTGCCAGCAGTGAGGACAGGGAGCAAGGCTACACCTTC,CASSEDREQGYTF,TRBD1,TRBJ1-2,TRBV6-5,few
TGTGCCAGCAGTTACGTCCGACTAGCGGGGACAGATACGCAGTATTTT,CASSYVRLAGTDTQYF,TRBD2,TRBJ2-3,TRBV6-6,NA
TGCGCCAGCAGCTCTTCACTCGCTAGCACAGATACGCAGTATTTT,CASSSSLASTDTQYF,NA,TRBJ2-3,TRBV5-1,NA
TGTGCCAGCAGCTTGGCCTGGGTACAGGTAATCAATGGAAACACCATATATTTT,CASSLAWVQVINGNTIYF,NA,TRBJ1-3,TRBV5-8,few